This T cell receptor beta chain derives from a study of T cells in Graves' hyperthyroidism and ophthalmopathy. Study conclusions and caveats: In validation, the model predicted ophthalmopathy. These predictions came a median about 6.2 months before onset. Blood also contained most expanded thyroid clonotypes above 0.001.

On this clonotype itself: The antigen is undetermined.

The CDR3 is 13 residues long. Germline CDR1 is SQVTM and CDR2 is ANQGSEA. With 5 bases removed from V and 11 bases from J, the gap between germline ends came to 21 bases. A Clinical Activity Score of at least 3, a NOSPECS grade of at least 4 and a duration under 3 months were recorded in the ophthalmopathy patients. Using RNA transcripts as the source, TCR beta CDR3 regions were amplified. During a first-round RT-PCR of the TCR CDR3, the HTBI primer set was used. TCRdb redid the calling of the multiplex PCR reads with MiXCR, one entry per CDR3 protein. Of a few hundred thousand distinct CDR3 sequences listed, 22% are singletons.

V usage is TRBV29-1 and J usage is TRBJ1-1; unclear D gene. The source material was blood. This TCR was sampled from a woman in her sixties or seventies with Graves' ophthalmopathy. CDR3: CSVSDSPTTRAFF. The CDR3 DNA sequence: TGCAGCGTTTCTGACTCCCCGACTACGCGGGCTTTCTTT.